The following is a T cell receptor beta chain sequence with its context. This CDR3 has 14 residues. Germline V gene data show CDR1 as LNHDA and CDR2 as SQIVND (reference sequence). Trimming took 4 bases from V and 3 from J, leaving 10 bases between them. Some clones are missing from TCRdb's copy, which holds only in-frame ones; the method was immunoSEQ multiplex PCR. The sample shows around 300,000 clones, 88% of them seen only once. These data originate in a study of blood T cell repertoires in COVID-19. The J gene is TRBJ2-1, the V gene TRBV19; D uncertain. Sequenced material: PBMCs or T cells enriched from blood (not recorded which). The receptor comes from a man younger than 45 who had recovered from COVID-19. CDR3 region: CASSTTSGYNEQFF. The CDR3 bases are TGTGCCAGTAGTACCACATCGGGCTACAATGAGCAGTTCTTC. The entire variable domain, with the rest obtained from reference TRBV19 and TRBJ2-1, is as follows: DGGITQSPKYLFRKEGQNVTLSCEQNLNHDAMYWYRQDPGQGLRLIYYSQIVNDFQKGDIAEGYSVSREKKESFPLTVTSAQKNPTAFYLCASSTTSGYNEQFFGPGTRLTVL.